The 14 T cell receptor beta chains presented below share a single source sample, sequenced in a study of blood T cell repertoires in COVID-19 (dated by TCRdb to 2018 to 2021). Preparation of the library involved the immunoSEQ multiplex PCR assay. TCRdb stores this immuneACCESS table with in-frame sequences only. Part of the clones is absent; in the studies checked, under half of the shortfall reflects unresolved V genes, and no reason is known for the rest. The table for this sample lists hundreds of thousands of clones; approximately 90% of them were counted only once. The top ten hold approximately 12% of the sample. Material for sequencing was peripheral blood. These receptors originate from a woman under 30 who had recovered from COVID-19.

The chain has TRBV9 and TRBJ2-5; D ambiguous. Germline-derived CDR1 and CDR2 are SGDLS and YYNGEE. V shed 0 bases and J shed 2 bases, with 11 bases lying between them. The CDR3 extends over 15 amino acids. This chain's CDR3 is CASSVGGGKQETQYF. CDR3 coding DNA: TGTGCCAGCAGCGTAGGAGGCGGAAAACAAGAGACCCAGTACTTC.

This chain joins TRBV29-1 and TRBJ2-7, with no clear D. The V end was cut by 4 bases, the J end by 3 bases, with 10 bases between. The CDR3 covers 12 residues. Germline V CDR1 and CDR2: SQVTM, ANQGSEA. Written as DNA, the CDR3 is TGCAGCGTTGGGCAGGCCCGCTACGAGCAGTACTTC. Translating gives CSVGQARYEQYF.

This clone was seen ten or more times. The J gene is TRBJ1-6, the V gene TRBV9, with 10 bases matching TRBD1. The CDR3 is made up of 15 amino acids. V dropped 3 bases and J dropped 10; count of bases not matched to a gene: 7. CDR1 is SGDLS, CDR2 YYNGEE, per germline. The CDR3 sequence: CASSESGTGASPLHF. The CDR3 bases are TGTGCCAGCAGCGAGTCCGGGACAGGGGCATCACCCCTCCACTTT. Based on the CDR3 plus reference TRBV9 and TRBJ1-6, the full variable domain is DSGVTQTPKHLITATGQRVTLRCSPRSGDLSVYWYQQSLDQGLQFLIQYYNGEERAKGNILERFSAQQFPDLHSELNLSSLELGDSALYFCASSESGTGASPLHFGNGTRLTVT.

The V gene is TRBV6-2 or TRBV6-3, the J gene TRBJ1-2, with TRBD1 matching over 8 bases. The germline CDR1 and CDR2 sequences are MNHEY and SVGEGT. The CDR3 is 14 residues long. Trimming at V came to 6 bases and at J to 7 bases, leaving 10 bases not matched to a gene. CDR3: CASSPAGGRVGYTF. The DNA for the CDR3 is TGTGCCAGCAGCCCCGCAGGGGGCCGGGTTGGCTACACCTTC.

The chain recombines TRBV6-2 or TRBV6-3 with TRBJ1-3; a possible D gene is TRBD1 (5 bases). V was pared by 4 bases and J by 0 bases, with 10 bases between. Germline values: CDR1 MNHEY, CDR2 SVGEGT. The CDR3 consists of 15 residues. CDR3 sequence reads: CASSLTGSSGNTIYF. The CDR3 DNA reads as TGTGCCAGCAGTTTAACAGGAAGCTCTGGAAACACCATATATTTT.

This clone was seen a few times. V gene TRBV27 combines with J gene TRBJ1-6; 8 nucleotides align to TRBD1. This CDR3 is 14 amino acids long. Trimming removed 8 bases from V and 9 bases from J; junction bases left unmatched: 9. Germline CDR1 and CDR2: MNHEY and SMNVEV (reference sequence). The CDR3 DNA follows: TGTGCCAGCGCACGGCAGGGGGCAGTTTCACCCCTCCACTTT. Translating gives CASARQGAVSPLHF.

The chain has TRBV6-4 and TRBJ2-1, with a tentative D call TRBD2 (5 bases). The CDR3 is made up of 13 amino acids. Germline assignment: CDR1 MRHNA and CDR2 SNTAGT. Deletions cut 5 bases from V and 4 bases from J, with 9 bases between. CDR3 protein: CASSLDWYNEQFF. The DNA for the CDR3 is TGTGCCAGCAGTCTGGACTGGTACAATGAGCAGTTCTTC.

The gene calls are TRBV16 and TRBJ2-7; 7 positions match TRBD1. Germline CDR1 is KGHSY and CDR2 is FQNENV. The length of the CDR3 is 16 residues. Losses at the gene ends were 3 bases for V and 2 bases for J; bases not matched to a gene: 10. The CDR3, as DNA: TGTGCCAGCAGCCAGCCGGGACAGCAAAACCCCTACGAGCAGTACTTC. As protein: CASSQPGQQNPYEQYF. Full variable domain (remainder filled in from reference TRBV16 and TRBJ2-7): GEEVAQTPKHLVRGEGQKAKLYCAPIKGHSYVFWYQQVLKNEFKFLISFQNENVFDETGMPKERFSAKCLPNSPCSLEIQATKLEDSAVYFCASSQPGQQNPYEQYFGPGTRLTVT.

Written as DNA, the CDR3 is TGTGCCAGCAGCGGATCAGGGCAGGTCAATGAAAAACTGTTTTTT. Its protein product is CASSGSGQVNEKLFF. The chain uses TRBV9 and TRBJ1-4; the D gene is possibly TRBD1 (5 bases). Germline V CDR1 and CDR2: SGDLS, YYNGEE. V lost 3 bases to trimming and J lost 5 bases, with 14 bases between them. The CDR3 is 15 residues long.

The chain carries TRBV7-3 and TRBJ2-1; D possibly corresponds to TRBD1 (5 bases). Germline CDR1 SGHTA, CDR2 FQGTGA. The CDR3 is 11 amino acids. The V gene lost 8 bases and the J gene lost 6 bases, with 8 bases spanning the gap. The CDR3 DNA is TGTGCCAGCGGGGCTACCAATGAGCAGTTCTTC. Amino acids: CASGATNEQFF.

The V gene is TRBV5-6, the J gene TRBJ2-6; D not resolved. The CDR3 runs to 18 residues. Germline V gene data show CDR1 as SGHDT and CDR2 as YYEEEE. V was cut by 3 bases and J by 0 bases, with 16 bases left in between. Here the CDR3 DNA reads TGTGCCAGCAGCTCTAATATCCCCTTCAACTCTGGGGCCAACGTCCTGACTTTC. It specifies CASSSNIPFNSGANVLTF.

The V and J genes are TRBV7-3 and TRBJ2-7; 9 nucleotides line up with TRBD2. CDR3 length equals 16 residues. CDR1 and CDR2 from the germline V gene are SGHTA and FQGTGA. J was trimmed by 2 bases and V by 3 bases; bases with no gene match: 8. The CDR3 sequence: CASSLDGLAGAYEQYF. In DNA form, the CDR3 reads TGTGCCAGCAGCTTGGACGGGTTAGCGGGGGCCTACGAGCAGTACTTC.

The chain joins TRBV5-1 to TRBJ1-4; D is undetermined. This CDR3 comprises 14 residues. Trimming pared 3 bases from V and 0 bases from J, leaving 6 bases between. Germline V gene data show CDR1 as SGHRS and CDR2 as YFSETQ. Here the CDR3 DNA reads TGCGCCAGCAGCTGGGCAACAACTAATGAAAAACTGTTTTTT. Translating it yields CASSWATTNEKLFF.

V usage is TRBV5-1 and J usage is TRBJ2-4; 7 nucleotides match TRBD2. Germline lookup yields CDR1 SGHRS and CDR2 YFSETQ. This CDR3 is 14 amino acids long. V shed 5 bases, J shed 6 bases, and the junction held 8 bases outside the gene matches. As DNA, the CDR3 is TGCGCCAGCAGGGACACCGCGGGAGTAAACATTCAGTACTTC. This gives the protein CASRDTAGVNIQYF.